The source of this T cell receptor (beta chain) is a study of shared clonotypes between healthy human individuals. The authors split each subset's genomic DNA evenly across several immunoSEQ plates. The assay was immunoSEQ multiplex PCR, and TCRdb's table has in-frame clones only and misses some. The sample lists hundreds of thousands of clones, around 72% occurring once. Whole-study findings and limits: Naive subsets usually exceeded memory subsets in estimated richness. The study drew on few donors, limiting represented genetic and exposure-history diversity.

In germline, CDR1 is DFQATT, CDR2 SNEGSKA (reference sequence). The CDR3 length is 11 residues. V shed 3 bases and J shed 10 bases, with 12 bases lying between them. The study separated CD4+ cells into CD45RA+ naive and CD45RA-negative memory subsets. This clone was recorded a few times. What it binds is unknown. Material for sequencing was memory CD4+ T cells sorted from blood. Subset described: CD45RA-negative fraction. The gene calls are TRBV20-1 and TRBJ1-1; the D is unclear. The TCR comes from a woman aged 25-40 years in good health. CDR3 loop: CSASWEGRAFF. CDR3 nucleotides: TGCAGTGCTAGTTGGGAAGGGCGAGCTTTCTTT.